These 17 T cell receptor beta chains share one sample of origin, sequenced in a study of regulatory T cells in long-lasting Graves disease. Arm-PCR of CDR3 regions with iRepertoire HTBI primers generated TCR beta libraries. One entry per CDR3 protein results from TCRdb running MiXCR on the multiplex PCR reads. Here the sample spans 350,000 to 450,000 distinct CDR3 sequences, approximately 15% being singletons. Documented time point: newly diagnosed GD, antithyroid drugs for less than 3 months. Preparation of the TCR library used RNA extracted from PBMCs. Separately, the same data were catalogued under a study of T cells in Graves' hyperthyroidism and ophthalmopathy.

The input for sequencing was peripheral blood mononuclear cells (PBMCs), taken at new diagnosis, from a patient treated with antithyroid drugs. The receptor source for this set is a man in his forties with Graves disease.

This clonotype was found many times. The chain couples TRBV2 to TRBJ1-6; D unresolved. Germline CDR1 reads SNHLY; CDR2 reads FYNNEI. This CDR3 comprises 15 residues. V lost 6 bases to trimming and J lost 0 bases, with 9 bases between them. DNA for the CDR3: TGTGCCAGCAGCGGTCTGAGCTCCTATAATTCACCCCTCCACTTT. Translation gives CASSGLSSYNSPLHF.

The genes are TRBV30 and TRBJ1-5, with TRBD1 matching 7 bases. CDR1 is GTSNPN and CDR2 is SVGIG in the germline V gene (reference sequence). CDR3 size: 17 residues. J lost 5 bases, V lost 5 bases, and 18 bases had no gene match. The CDR3 protein is CAWAGGARGNKDQPQHF. The CDR3 region has the DNA TGTGCCTGGGCCGGCGGCGCCAGGGGGAATAAGGATCAGCCCCAGCATTTT.

The chain employs TRBV20-1 and TRBJ1-6, with TRBD1 identical over 11 bases. CDR1 and CDR2 from the germline V gene are DFQATT and SNEGSKA (reference sequence). Trimming cost V 6 bases and J 5 bases; bases outside gene matches: 6. The CDR3 runs to 15 residues. The DNA for the CDR3 is TGCAGTGCAGGCCGGACAGGGGGCAATAATTCACCCCTCCACTTT. Its translation: CSAGRTGGNNSPLHF.

This clonotype was seen at least ten times. V is TRBV27 and J is TRBJ1-1; perhaps TRBD1 as D (6 bases). The CDR3 contains 17 residues. The V end lost 2 bases, the J end lost 6 bases, and 22 bases lay between the germline ends. The V gene's germline CDR1 is MNHEY and CDR2 SMNVEV (reference sequence). The CDR3 coding sequence is TGTGCCAGCAGTTTAGGGTCTACGGGGGGCTGGGGCGCTGAAGCTTTCTTT. Translating gives CASSLGSTGGWGAEAFF.

The sample holds many counts of this clonotype. This chain connects TRBV3-1 to TRBJ2-7; 8 bases align to TRBD1. The V and J ends lost 1 base and 5 bases, in that order; junction bases with no gene match: 7. This CDR3 has 15 amino acids. Per germline, CDR1 LGHDT and CDR2 YNNKEL (reference sequence). In DNA form, the CDR3 reads TGTGCCAGCAGCCAAGCTTGGGGACAGGTCAACGAGCAGTACTTC. It yields the protein CASSQAWGQVNEQYF.

There are a few counts of this clonotype. It is unclear where the CDR3 begins or ends on the DNA, so no DNA is shown, and the CDR3 is as TCRdb lists it. The chain combines TRBV4-3 with TRBJ2-7; the D call TRBD1 from the table was never checked on the DNA. The CDR3 spans 17 residues, counting both ends. CDR1 and CDR2 (germline): LGHNA, YSLEER. CDR3 amino acids: CASSQVSAWGLGTERYF.

Ten or more counts support this clonotype. CDR3 sequence (DNA): TGTGCCTGGAGTAACAGGGAGACCGGGGAGCTGTTTTTT. It is translated as CAWSNRETGELFF. The V call is TRBV30, the J call TRBJ2-2; tentatively, D is TRBD1 (6 bases). The CDR3 loop spans 13 amino acids. The germline CDR1 and CDR2 sequences are GTSNPN and SVGIG (reference sequence). The V end was cut by 2 bases, the J end by 5 bases, with 9 bases between.

This clonotype was counted at least ten times. The V call is TRBV24-1, the J call TRBJ2-5; possibly TRBD2 for D (6 bases). Germline loops: CDR1 KGHDR, CDR2 SFDVKD. The length of the CDR3 is 12 residues. V lost 9 bases and J 3 bases, leaving 10 bases between the germline ends. CDR3 amino acids: CATPIAEETQYF. CDR3 in DNA: TGTGCCACCCCTATAGCGGAAGAGACCCAGTACTTC.

This clonotype was counted at least ten times. The V call is TRBV7-9, the J call TRBJ2-5; 9 positions agree with TRBD2. Germline V gives CDR1 SEHNR, CDR2 FQNEAQ (reference sequence). The CDR3 length is 14 residues. J lost 2 bases, V lost 6 bases, and 4 bases had no gene match. CDR3 sequence reads: CASSRAGGQETQYF. CDR3 nucleotide sequence: TGTGCCAGCAGTCGAGCGGGGGGTCAAGAGACCCAGTACTTC.

This sequence joins TRBV2 and TRBJ2-5; 10 bases agree with TRBD1. Germline V gives CDR1 SNHLY, CDR2 FYNNEI. V was clipped by 6 bases and J by 5 bases; unmatched bases: 6. This CDR3 has 14 residues. CDR3 sequence: CASRGDRGYETQYF. The CDR3 DNA reads as TGTGCCAGCAGGGGGGACAGGGGATACGAGACCCAGTACTTC.

The table lists this clonotype with many counts. V gene TRBV11-3 combines with J gene TRBJ2-5; a possible D gene is TRBD1 (5 bases). CDR1 is SGHNT and CDR2 is YENEEA in the germline V gene. Trimming removed 4 bases at V and 5 bases at J, with 17 bases between. The CDR3 is made up of 15 amino acids. The CDR3 region is CASSSLRVPGETQYF. In nucleotides, the CDR3 is TGTGCCAGCAGCTCCCTCCGGGTTCCAGGGGAGACCCAGTACTTC. The full variable domain, in which reference TRBV11-3 and TRBJ2-5 provide the parts outside the CDR3, is EAGVVQSPRYKIIEKKQPVAFWCNPISGHNTLYWYLQNLGQGPELLIRYENEEAVDDSQLPKDRFSAERLKGVDSTLKIQPAELGDSAVYLCASSSLRVPGETQYFGPGTRLLVL.

This clonotype was seen repeatedly, ten times or more. V gene TRBV10-3 combines with J gene TRBJ2-1; D may be TRBD2 (5 bases). The CDR3 covers 14 residues. CDR1 ENHRY and CDR2 SYGVKD come from the germline V gene. V dropped 6 bases and J dropped 6 bases, with 15 bases sitting between them. CDR3 in DNA: TGTGCCATCAGCTCCCGCGGCCGGGGCAATGAGCAGTTCTTC. Its protein product is CAISSRGRGNEQFF.

This clonotype occurred many times. The rearrangement uses TRBV7-2 and TRBJ2-3; D is unresolved. Germline CDR1 SGHTA, CDR2 FQGNSA. The CDR3 contains 11 residues. V was trimmed by 6 bases and J by 4 bases, leaving 5 bases between them. The DNA for the CDR3 is TGTGCCAGCAGTAAGCCAGATACGCAGTATTTT. Its protein product is CASSKPDTQYF.

To note about this clonotype: This may be a read error, as it is one base from a much larger clone. The chain combines TRBV5-1 with TRBJ2-7; D is possibly TRBD1 (5 bases). In germline, CDR1 is SGHRS, CDR2 YFSETQ. The CDR3 spans 13 residues. The CDR3 DNA follows: TGTGCCAGTCACAGGCTCAACTCCTACGAGCAGTGCTTC. Translated, it gives CASHRLNSYEQCF.

The J gene is TRBJ2-7, the V gene TRBV9, with D maybe TRBD2 (6 bases). Trimming took off 0 bases at V and 4 bases at J, with 11 bases between the two ends. The germline V gene has CDR1 SGDLS and CDR2 YYNGEE. The CDR3 runs 14 residues. This CDR3 is CASSVGWDSYEQYF. DNA of the CDR3: TGTGCCAGCAGCGTAGGTTGGGACTCATACGAGCAGTACTTC.

Ten or more counts support this clonotype. V gene TRBV11-2 combines with J gene TRBJ1-1; 8 positions match TRBD1. The CDR3 has 16 amino acids. Trimming took 5 bases from V and 1 from J; bases not matched to a gene: 9. Germline-derived CDR1 and CDR2 are SGHAT and FQNNGV. The CDR3 sequence: CASSQNPGQENTEAFF. The CDR3 coding sequence is TGTGCCAGCAGCCAAAATCCGGGACAGGAGAACACTGAAGCTTTCTTT.

In its sample, this clonotype was seen many times. This chain connects TRBV30 to TRBJ2-1; D is unresolved. The CDR3 covers 16 residues. The germline CDR1 and CDR2 sequences are GTSNPN and SVGIG (reference sequence). Between the trimmed V and J ends, which lost 0 bases and 0 bases, there was a span of 12 bases. The CDR3 DNA reads as TGTGCCTGGAGTGTCGGACGGCTAGGCTCCTACAATGAGCAGTTCTTC. Translation: CAWSVGRLGSYNEQFF.